Following are 27 T cell receptor beta chains from one sample sequenced in a study of Ad26.COV2.S vaccination and SARS-CoV-2 variants. Noted treatment: approximately 18 received Ad26.COV2.S at low or high dose, single or two shots; five or six received placebo; per-sample allocation not given. Following the first vaccine or placebo injection, samples were taken on day 63. Measured with immunoSEQ multiplex PCR; TCRdb has only the in-frame clones, and not every one. The sample consists of roughly 300,000 clones, about 86% of them appearing once. Source: peripheral blood, taken in a trial of Ad26.COV2.S vaccine versus placebo. The receptors stem from a person between 18 and 60 years old who received the Ad26.COV2.S COVID-19 vaccine or a placebo.

The CDR3 is CASSLTGEEQPQHF. CDR3 coding DNA: TGTGCCAGCAGCCTGACAGGGGAGGAGCAGCCCCAGCATTTT. The rearrangement joins TRBV6-2 or TRBV6-3 to TRBJ1-5; 8 nucleotides match TRBD1. The germline gives CDR1 MNHEY, CDR2 SVGEGT. CDR3 length equals 14 residues. Unmatched junction bases numbered 8, after V lost 6 bases and J lost 7 bases.

The chain links TRBV6-2 or TRBV6-3 to TRBJ2-7; 8 nucleotides align to TRBD1. V lost 3 bases and J lost 3; bases outside the gene matches: 10. The germline V gene has CDR1 MNHEY and CDR2 SVGEGT. CDR3 size: 16 residues. The CDR3 DNA is TGTGCCAGCAGTTATCCACCGGGACAGGCGCGCTACGAGCAGTACTTC. Its protein is CASSYPPGQARYEQYF.

The V call is TRBV5-4, the J call TRBJ2-1; no clear D gene. The CDR3 has 11 amino acids. Per germline, CDR1 SGHNT and CDR2 YYREEE (reference sequence). The ends were cut back, 1 base at V and 5 bases at J, with 1 base in the middle. The DNA for the CDR3 is TGTGCCAGCAGCTTGAACAATGAGCAGTTCTTC. The encoded protein is CASSLNNEQFF.

This chain connects TRBV5-1 to TRBJ1-3; TRBD1 agrees at 9 bases. Germline V gene data show CDR1 as SGHRS and CDR2 as YFSETQ. This CDR3 comprises 14 residues. V trimming: 4 bases; J trimming: 8 bases; junction bases outside the gene matches: 7. CDR3 nucleotides: TGCGCCAGCAGCCAACAGGGGGCAGGTGACACCATATATTTT. Encoded protein: CASSQQGAGDTIYF.

CDR3 DNA: TGTGCCAGCAGTAACCCTCCCCCGGGGGATGAGCAGTTCTTC. This gives the protein CASSNPPPGDEQFF. The J gene is TRBJ2-1, the V gene TRBV6-2 or TRBV6-3, with D tentatively TRBD2 (6 bases). The CDR3 is 14 residues long. Trimming cost V 5 bases and J 8 bases, with 16 bases left between them. In germline, CDR1 is MNHEY, CDR2 SVGEGT.

This chain joins TRBV5-1 and TRBJ1-2; D unclear. Trimming left V 2 bases short and J 4 bases short, with 12 bases between. CDR1 is SGHRS, CDR2 YFSETQ, per germline. This CDR3 comprises 14 residues. The CDR3 loop is CASSLADGGYGYTF. For the CDR3, the DNA is TGCGCCAGCAGCTTAGCGGACGGAGGCTATGGCTACACCTTC. The full variable domain, completed using reference TRBV5-1 and TRBJ1-2, is KAGVTQTPRYLIKTRGQQVTLSCSPISGHRSVSWYQQTPGQGLQFLFEYFSETQRNKGNFPGRFSGRQFSNSRSEMNVSTLELGDSALYLCASSLADGGYGYTFGSGTRLTVV.

This chain connects TRBV7-2 to TRBJ1-1; D gene unclear. Germline CDR1 and CDR2: SGHTA and FQGNSA. The CDR3 length is 12 residues. Trimming left V 1 base short and J 6 bases short, with 6 bases between. CDR3 region: CASSLVGSEAFF. CDR3 nucleotides: TGTGCCAGCAGCTTAGTGGGATCTGAAGCTTTCTTT. Drawing the rest from reference TRBV7-2 and TRBJ1-1, the complete variable domain is GAGVSQSPSNKVTEKGKDVELRCDPISGHTALYWYRQSLGQGLEFLIYFQGNSAPDKSGLPSDRFSAERTGGSVSTLTIQRTQQEDSAVYLCASSLVGSEAFFGQGTRLTVV.

The chain joins TRBV18 to TRBJ1-1; D not resolved. V was pared by 6 bases and J by 0 bases, with 8 bases between. This CDR3 region has 13 residues. CDR1 and CDR2 from the germline V gene are KGHSH and LQKENI. This CDR3 reads CASSPILNTEAFF. In nucleotides, the CDR3 is TGTGCCAGCTCCCCCATCCTGAACACTGAAGCTTTCTTT.

This clone was recorded once. The V and J genes are TRBV5-1 and TRBJ2-7, with TRBD1 matching over 7 bases. This CDR3 has 13 residues. The junction had 1 base not matched to a gene; V was cut back by 4 bases and J by 0 bases. Germline CDR1 reads SGHRS; CDR2 reads YFSETQ. CDR3 coding DNA: TGCGCCAGCAGCACAGGGGACTCCTACGAGCAGTACTTC. This encodes CASSTGDSYEQYF.

The chain carries TRBV6-1 and TRBJ1-1; D unclear. V lost 0 bases and J 2 bases, leaving 7 bases between the germline ends. Germline V gene data show CDR1 as MNHNS and CDR2 as SASEGT. This CDR3 has 14 residues. Written as DNA, the CDR3 is TGTGCCAGCAGTGAAGCGGGGTCTAACACTGAAGCTTTCTTT. It specifies CASSEAGSNTEAFF.

The V gene is TRBV4-1, the J gene TRBJ1-2; 8 bases map to TRBD1. After removal of 1 base from V and 2 bases from J, the junction contained 6 bases not matched to a gene. The CDR3 is 16 amino acids. CDR1 and CDR2 from the germline V gene are MGHRA and YSYEKL. The CDR3 region has the DNA TGCGCCAGCAGCCAAGTGTCGAACAGGGGGAACTATGGCTACACCTTC. Its translation is CASSQVSNRGNYGYTF.

J is TRBJ2-3 and V is TRBV6-5, with D unclear. This CDR3 comprises 12 residues. Germline V CDR1 and CDR2: MNHEY, SVGAGI. With 6 bases removed from V and 3 bases from J, the gap between germline ends came to 7 bases. The CDR3 spells CASRTETDTQYF. CDR3 in DNA: TGTGCCAGCAGAACAGAGACAGATACGCAGTATTTT.

The chain recombines TRBV28 with TRBJ2-5; D is unresolved. The V gene lost 3 bases and the J gene lost 2 bases, with 13 bases spanning the gap. This CDR3 is 15 amino acids long. Germline V lookup: CDR1 MDHEN, CDR2 SYDVKM. The CDR3 region has the DNA TGTGCCAGCAGTTTTGGGTTGGGCCGGCAAGAGACCCAGTACTTC. Its protein product is CASSFGLGRQETQYF. The entire variable domain, with the rest obtained from reference TRBV28 and TRBJ2-5, is as follows: DVKVTQSSRYLVKRTGEKVFLECVQDMDHENMFWYRQDPGLGLRLIYFSYDVKMKEKGDIPEGYSVSREKKERFSLILESASTNQTSMYLCASSFGLGRQETQYFGPGTRLLVL.

The rearrangement links TRBV19 to TRBJ1-2; D gene ambiguous. CDR1 LNHDA and CDR2 SQIVND come from the germline V gene (reference sequence). V was cut by 0 bases and J by 5 bases, with 13 bases left in between. The CDR3 extends over 15 amino acids. The CDR3 coding sequence is TGTGCCAGTAGTATAGAGGCGGGCATCGGATATGGCTACACCTTC. Translated, it gives CASSIEAGIGYGYTF.

This clone was recorded only once. The chain has TRBV7-6 and TRBJ1-4, with TRBD1 as a possible D gene (5 bases). Trimming stripped 0 bases from V and 6 bases from J, with 17 bases between. Germline assignment: CDR1 SGHVS and CDR2 FNYEAQ. This CDR3 contains 17 residues. CDR3 DNA: TGTGCCAGCAGCTTAGCTATTTTTCGGGCAGGGCATGAAAAACTGTTTTTT. Its protein is CASSLAIFRAGHEKLFF.

This sequence joins TRBV2 and TRBJ1-6, with D uncertain. CDR1 SNHLY and CDR2 FYNNEI come from the germline V gene. CDR3 size: 14 residues. The V end was cut by 2 bases, the J end by 4 bases, with 6 bases between. The CDR3 region is CASSEKWYNSPLHF. Written as DNA, the CDR3 is TGTGCCAGCAGTGAAAAATGGTATAATTCACCCCTCCACTTT.

This chain uses TRBV13 with TRBJ1-6, with D perhaps TRBD1 (5 bases). CDR1 and CDR2 (germline): PRHDT, FYEKMQ (reference sequence). Trimming pared 0 bases from V and 8 bases from J, leaving 8 bases between. The CDR3 sequence is 14 residues long. The CDR3 DNA reads as TGTGCCAGCAGCTTAGGGACAGAGTATTCACCCCTCCACTTT. Encoded protein: CASSLGTEYSPLHF. Using reference TRBV13 and TRBJ1-6 for the parts outside the CDR3, the full variable domain is AAGVIQSPRHLIKEKRETATLKCYPIPRHDTVYWYQQGPGQDPQFLISFYEKMQSDKGSIPDRFSAQQFSDYHSELNMSSLELGDSALYFCASSLGTEYSPLHFGNGTRLTVT.

This clone has only a few counts. The chain employs TRBV19 and TRBJ1-6; D remains ambiguous. V was pared by 3 bases and J by 1 base, with 13 bases between. The CDR3 length is 17 residues. Looked up from germline, CDR1 is LNHDA and CDR2 is SQIVND (reference sequence). CDR3 residues: CASSILSQGSYNSPLHF. CDR3 DNA sequence: TGTGCCAGTAGTATTTTGTCGCAAGGGTCCTATAATTCACCCCTCCACTTT.

This sequence joins TRBV5-6 and TRBJ1-6, with D maybe TRBD1 (6 bases). Germline V gene data show CDR1 as SGHDT and CDR2 as YYEEEE. The CDR3 is made up of 16 amino acids. V shed 1 base and J shed 7 bases, with 15 bases lying between them. In nucleotides, the CDR3 is TGTGCCAGCAGCTTGTTCGAGCGGCAGGGGAATTCACCCCTCCACTTT. Its translation: CASSLFERQGNSPLHF.

The chain recombines TRBV19 with TRBJ2-5; no definite D call. This CDR3 is built from 13 residues. Germline assignment: CDR1 LNHDA and CDR2 SQIVND (reference sequence). Between the trimmed V and J ends, which lost 3 bases and 3 bases, there was a span of 8 bases. CDR3 bases: TGTGCCAGTAGTATTGGCAGAGAAGAGACCCAGTACTTC. Translation: CASSIGREETQYF. Variable domain in full (rest from reference TRBV19 and TRBJ2-5): DGGITQSPKYLFRKEGQNVTLSCEQNLNHDAMYWYRQDPGQGLRLIYYSQIVNDFQKGDIAEGYSVSREKKESFPLTVTSAQKNPTAFYLCASSIGREETQYFGPGTRLLVL.

V usage is TRBV5-1 and J usage is TRBJ2-2, with D maybe TRBD1 (6 bases). CDR1 is SGHRS and CDR2 is YFSETQ in the germline V gene. V gave up 2 bases and J gave up 7 bases, with 12 bases separating them. The CDR3 has 14 amino acids. The CDR3 nucleotides read TGCGCCAGCAGCTTCGTCCTAGGGGGCGGGGAGCTGTTTTTT. Protein sequence: CASSFVLGGGELFF.

The rearrangement joins TRBV7-2 to TRBJ2-3; D gene ambiguous. V gave up 1 base and J gave up 2 bases, with 10 bases separating them. The CDR3 has 15 residues. Germline V CDR1 and CDR2: SGHTA, FQGNSA. Here the CDR3 reads CASSLGSVHTDTQYF. CDR3 DNA: TGTGCCAGCAGCTTAGGGTCTGTCCACACAGATACGCAGTATTTT. Drawing the rest from reference TRBV7-2 and TRBJ2-3, the complete variable domain is GAGVSQSPSNKVTEKGKDVELRCDPISGHTALYWYRQSLGQGLEFLIYFQGNSAPDKSGLPSDRFSAERTGGSVSTLTIQRTQQEDSAVYLCASSLGSVHTDTQYFGPGTRLTVL.

The V call is TRBV28, the J call TRBJ1-1, with 7 bases that match TRBD1. Germline V gene sequence: CDR1 MDHEN, CDR2 SYDVKM. With V trimmed by 6 bases and J by 1 base, 2 bases remained unmatched. CDR3 size: 13 residues. CDR3 region: CASSNRGNTEAFF. The DNA of the CDR3 is TGTGCCAGCAGCAACAGGGGGAACACTGAAGCTTTCTTT.

The rearrangement links TRBV24-1 to TRBJ1-2; D not resolved. Trimming removed 4 bases at V and 8 bases at J, with 10 bases between. Germline V gene sequence: CDR1 KGHDR, CDR2 SFDVKD. The CDR3 extends over 12 amino acids. The CDR3 sequence is CATSDPGKGYTF. The DNA for the CDR3 is TGTGCCACCAGTGACCCGGGCAAGGGCTACACCTTC.

The chain combines TRBV19 with TRBJ2-1, with a tentative D call TRBD2 (6 bases). From germline, CDR1 is LNHDA and CDR2 SQIVND (reference sequence). Trimming removed 2 bases from V and 7 bases from J, with 15 bases in between. The CDR3 length is 15 residues. The CDR3 is CASSIYGRVANEQFF. The CDR3 DNA reads as TGTGCCAGTAGTATATACGGGAGAGTGGCAAATGAGCAGTTCTTC.

The V gene is TRBV12-3 or TRBV12-4, the J gene TRBJ2-2; unclear D gene. Deletions cut 4 bases from V and 5 bases from J, with 8 bases between. The CDR3 has 13 residues. CDR3 sequence reads: CASSSSATGELFF. Here the CDR3 DNA reads TGTGCCAGCAGTTCCAGTGCAACCGGGGAGCTGTTTTTT.

The V gene is TRBV28, the J gene TRBJ2-3; D is undetermined. Germline CDR1 reads MDHEN; CDR2 reads SYDVKM. This CDR3 has 12 residues. Trimming pared 7 bases from V and 4 bases from J, leaving 9 bases between. For the CDR3, the DNA is TGTGCCAGCACCGGTTTTTCAGATACGCAGTATTTT. Amino acids: CASTGFSDTQYF.